These 27 T cell receptor beta chains were all obtained from the same sample, sequenced in a study of vaccination and CD4 T cells after COVID-19. Treatment indicated: approximately 11-day PBMC culture with coronavirus spike peptide pools or control peptides (ViraFEST assay). Their cognate antigens are unknown. The Oncomine TCR Beta short-read assay sequenced DNA from cultured CD4+ T cells. TCRdb passed the PCR reads through MiXCR, listing each CDR3 protein once. The sample carries roughly 8,300 distinct CDR3 sequences, less than 80% recorded once. Material: cultured CD4+ T cells from blood, obtained after SARS-CoV-2 vaccination. Source of these receptors: a human donor with COVID-19.

The chain combines TRBV7-6 with TRBJ2-2; 7 bases agree with TRBD1. The CDR3 has 15 amino acids. V was clipped by 3 bases and J by 7 bases; unmatched bases: 8. Germline CDR1 is SGHVS and CDR2 is FNYEAQ. CDR3 sequence: CASSFQGVSDGELFF. The CDR3 nucleotides are TGTGCCAGCAGCTTTCAGGGGGTCTCGGACGGGGAGCTGTTTTTT.

This clonotype is categorized as medium-sized. The V call is TRBV29-1, the J call TRBJ2-7, with 7 nucleotides matching TRBD1. Germline V gene sequence: CDR1 SQVTM, CDR2 ANQGSEA. The V segment lost 6 bases and the J segment 5 bases; nucleotides outside the gene matches: 10. This CDR3 spans 13 amino acids. The CDR3 DNA is TGCAGCGTCTCACCCACAGGGGTCGACGAGCAGTACTTC. This encodes CSVSPTGVDEQYF.

With respect to this clonotype: The junction does not match germline at one end; this may be a read error. V is TRBV5-1 and J is TRBJ1-1, with D possibly matching TRBD1 (5 bases). From germline, CDR1 is SGHRS and CDR2 YFSETQ. The CDR3 is 15 residues long. Here the CDR3 DNA reads TGTGCCAGCAGCCCGGGGCCGCAGTGGGCCACTGAAGCTTTCTTT. Amino acids: CASSPGPQWATEAFF.

The V gene is TRBV5-1, the J gene TRBJ1-6, with 8 positions matching TRBD1. This CDR3 is 15 amino acids long. With V trimmed by 5 bases and J by 4 bases, 5 bases remained unmatched. The germline V gene encodes CDR1 SGHRS and CDR2 YFSETQ. The DNA of the CDR3 is TGCGCCAGCAGGGGACAGGCGGAATATAATTCACCCCTCCACTTT. Its translation is CASRGQAEYNSPLHF.

The chain combines TRBV11-2 with TRBJ2-1, with D possibly matching TRBD2 (7 bases). V lost 4 bases and J lost 2, with 15 bases in between. There are 16 residues in the CDR3. Germline loops: CDR1 SGHAT, CDR2 FQNNGV. This CDR3 reads CASSSVGGAPYNEQFF. As DNA, the CDR3 is TGTGCCAGCAGCTCAGTGGGGGGGGCCCCCTACAATGAGCAGTTCTTC.

This clonotype was recorded a few times. The chain links TRBV6-1 to TRBJ1-1; 7 bases map to TRBD1. Germline CDR1 MNHNS, CDR2 SASEGT. This CDR3 contains 14 residues. Trimming at V came to 6 bases and at J to 0 bases, leaving 4 bases not matched to a gene. CDR3 nucleotides: TGTGCCAGCAGCCGACAGGGAATGAACACTGAAGCTTTCTTT. Its protein product is CASSRQGMNTEAFF.

CDR3 residues: CASSESTAAGYTF. The CDR3 nucleotides are TGCGCCAGCAGTGAGTCAACAGCTGCTGGCTACACCTTC. This rearrangement joins TRBV10-2 to TRBJ1-2, with D hard to call. This CDR3 has 13 residues. V was clipped by 0 bases and J by 7 bases, with 9 bases between them. Looked up from germline, CDR1 is WSHSY and CDR2 is SAAADI.

This clonotype was detected a few times. This chain links TRBV20-1 with TRBJ1-2; no reliable D call. V lost 0 bases, J lost 0 bases, and 14 bases lay in between. The germline CDR1 and CDR2 sequences are DFQATT and SNEGSKA (reference sequence). CDR3 length equals 16 residues. CDR3 loop: CSARDPRSGANYGYTF. The DNA of the CDR3 is TGCAGTGCTAGAGACCCCCGGTCGGGTGCTAACTATGGCTACACCTTC.

The chain employs TRBV5-3 and TRBJ1-5; no firm D call. TRBV5-3 is an ORF; its function is uncertain. The CDR3 extends over 16 amino acids. The ends were cut back, 1 base at V and 4 bases at J, with 15 bases in the middle. The CDR3 nucleotides are TGTGCCAGAAGCTTGTGGGTGAGTTTGGCAAATCAGCCCCAGCATTTT. It is translated as CARSLWVSLANQPQHF.

This clonotype was detected only once. The chain has TRBV11-3 and TRBJ1-2; D is uncertain. CDR1 SGHNT and CDR2 YENEEA come from the germline V gene. Trimming cost V 3 bases and J 0 bases, with 8 bases left between them. This CDR3 spans 14 amino acids. The CDR3 nucleotides read TGTGCCAGCAGCTTGGGCAGAACTAACTATGGCTACACCTTC. Protein product: CASSLGRTNYGYTF. Full variable domain (outside the CDR3, taken from reference TRBV11-3 and TRBJ1-2): EAGVVQSPRYKIIEKKQPVAFWCNPISGHNTLYWYLQNLGQGPELLIRYENEEAVDDSQLPKDRFSAERLKGVDSTLKIQPAELGDSAVYLCASSLGRTNYGYTFGSGTRLTVV.

J is TRBJ2-5 and V is TRBV23-1, with D hard to call. TRBV23-1 carries the ORF label, with uncertain function. CDR3 length: 15 residues. Between the trimmed V and J ends, which lost 2 bases and 7 bases, there was a span of 17 bases. This CDR3 is CASSQRWPGCLTQYF. The CDR3 DNA reads as TGCGCCAGCAGTCAACGTTGGCCTGGATGTTTGACCCAGTACTTC.

The chain uses TRBV28 and TRBJ1-5; perhaps TRBD1 as D (6 bases). Trimming shortened V by 7 bases and J by 7 bases, and 17 bases separated the two germline ends. Per the germline V gene, CDR1 is MDHEN and CDR2 is SYDVKM. CDR3 length: 14 amino acids. CDR3 protein: CASTRSGVRQPQHF. CDR3 DNA sequence: TGTGCCAGCACCAGGTCAGGGGTCAGGCAGCCCCAGCATTTT.

This clonotype was seen only a few times. The gene calls are TRBV20-1 and TRBJ2-2; 7 nucleotides match TRBD1. Per the germline V gene, CDR1 is DFQATT and CDR2 is SNEGSKA (reference sequence). Losses at the gene ends were 3 bases for V and 3 bases for J; bases not matched to a gene: 7. This CDR3 has 15 residues. CDR3 bases: TGCAGTGCTAGGAGACAGGGTCGCGACACCGGGGAGCTGTTTTTT. Residues: CSARRQGRDTGELFF.

The chain links TRBV6-5 to TRBJ2-7; 9 bases align to TRBD1. This CDR3 comprises 16 residues. Germline V gives CDR1 MNHEY, CDR2 SVGAGI. V lost 2 bases, J lost 0 bases, and 5 bases stayed unmatched. For the CDR3, the DNA is TGTGCCAGCAGTTACCGCGGGGACAGGGTCTCCTACGAGCAGTACTTC. Translating it yields CASSYRGDRVSYEQYF.

This clonotype was seen only a few times. V gene TRBV7-9 combines with J gene TRBJ1-3; no reliable D call. This CDR3 is 16 amino acids long. Trimming pared 5 bases from V and 1 base from J, leaving 15 bases between. In germline, CDR1 is SEHNR, CDR2 FQNEAQ (reference sequence). CDR3 nucleotide sequence: TGTGCCAGCAGCACTATTACCCCAATTTCTGGAAACACCATATATTTT. It is translated as CASSTITPISGNTIYF.

The rearrangement uses TRBV7-2 and TRBJ1-2, with D possibly TRBD1 on 5 matching bases. Per the germline V gene, CDR1 is SGHTA and CDR2 is FQGNSA. V was cut by 1 base and J by 2 bases, with 14 bases left in between. The CDR3 totals 16 residues. CDR3 protein: CASSLGQRGLNYGYTF. Written as DNA, the CDR3 is TGTGCCAGCAGCTTAGGGCAACGGGGGTTAAACTATGGCTACACCTTC.

This clonotype was counted between two and nine times. The chain couples TRBV7-2 to TRBJ2-5, with 8 bases lining up with TRBD1. The length of the CDR3 is 13 residues. V was pared by 5 bases and J by 5 bases, with 4 bases of the junction left unmatched. Germline lookup yields CDR1 SGHTA and CDR2 FQGNSA. The CDR3 here is CASSHRGRETQYF. The CDR3 DNA reads as TGTGCCAGCAGCCACAGGGGGAGGGAGACCCAGTACTTC.

V is TRBV28 and J is TRBJ1-1; D is unclear. Looked up from germline, CDR1 is MDHEN and CDR2 is SYDVKM. Trimming left V 2 bases short and J 2 bases short, with 15 bases between. The CDR3 extends over 16 amino acids. The CDR3 DNA follows: TGTGCCAGCAGTTTAAGGGTCGGGATATTAAACACTGAAGCTTTCTTT. It encodes CASSLRVGILNTEAFF.

V usage is TRBV20-1 and J usage is TRBJ2-7, with TRBD2 matching over 7 bases. Losses at the gene ends were 6 bases for V and 6 bases for J; bases not matched to a gene: 8. The CDR3 length is 12 residues. Germline V CDR1 and CDR2: DFQATT, SNEGSKA (reference sequence). The CDR3 bases are TGCAGTGCCGCCGGGACTACAACCGAGCAGTACTTC. This codes for CSAAGTTTEQYF.

The chain joins TRBV27 to TRBJ1-1; no firm D call. The CDR3 is made up of 13 amino acids. The germline V and J ends were trimmed by 6 bases and 5 bases, with 13 bases remaining between them. Per the germline V gene, CDR1 is MNHEY and CDR2 is SMNVEV (reference sequence). For the CDR3, the DNA is TGTGCCAGCAGCAGTAATAAAGAGACTGAAGCTTTCTTT. It yields the protein CASSSNKETEAFF.

The CDR3 is CASSYSARDNSPLHF. As DNA, the CDR3 is TGTGCCAGCAGTTACTCGGCGCGTGATAATTCACCCCTCCACTTT. The genes are TRBV6-5 and TRBJ1-6; D gene unclear. CDR3 length: 15 amino acids. The germline gives CDR1 MNHEY, CDR2 SVGAGI. The V end was cut by 0 bases, the J end by 5 bases, with 8 bases between.

This sequence joins TRBV7-2 and TRBJ1-6; no firm D call. V was cut by 2 bases and J by 2 bases, with 4 bases left in between. CDR1 and CDR2 from the germline V gene are SGHTA and FQGNSA. The CDR3 spans 14 residues. The CDR3 nucleotides are TGTGCCAGCAGCTTACAGCCCTATAATTCACCCCTCCACTTT. Translation gives CASSLQPYNSPLHF.

The rearrangement links TRBV6-1 to TRBJ1-4; TRBD1 matches 7 bases. This CDR3 spans 14 amino acids. Germline values: CDR1 MNHNS, CDR2 SASEGT. The J segment lost 6 bases and the V segment lost 6 bases, leaving 7 bases of the junction unmatched. The CDR3 DNA reads TGTGCCAGCAGCAGAGAACAGGGGTATGAAAAACTGTTTTTT. Its protein product is CASSREQGYEKLFF.

This chain connects TRBV6-1 to TRBJ1-2, with a tentative D call TRBD1 (5 bases). The CDR3 totals 13 residues. Trimming shortened V by 1 base and J by 5 bases, and 8 bases separated the two germline ends. Germline assignment: CDR1 MNHNS and CDR2 SASEGT. The CDR3 is CASSEEPGYGYTF. As DNA, the CDR3 is TGTGCCAGCAGTGAAGAACCAGGGTATGGCTACACCTTC.

The rearrangement links TRBV28 to TRBJ1-5; weak D call: TRBD1 (6 bases). CDR3 length: 14 residues. In germline, CDR1 is MDHEN, CDR2 SYDVKM. Trimming stripped 5 bases from V and 3 bases from J, with 11 bases between. CDR3 loop: CASSLTGNNQPQHF. The CDR3 bases are TGTGCCAGCAGTCTCACAGGGAACAATCAGCCCCAGCATTTT. The full variable domain, completed using reference TRBV28 and TRBJ1-5, is DVKVTQSSRYLVKRTGEKVFLECVQDMDHENMFWYRQDPGLGLRLIYFSYDVKMKEKGDIPEGYSVSREKKERFSLILESASTNQTSMYLCASSLTGNNQPQHFGDGTRLSIL.

The table lists this clonotype with a few counts. J is TRBJ1-1 and V is TRBV25-1; D is perhaps TRBD1 (6 bases). The germline V gene has CDR1 MGHDK and CDR2 SYGVNS. V dropped 6 bases and J dropped 0 bases, with 20 bases sitting between them. The CDR3 length is 17 residues. The CDR3 nucleotides read TGTGCCAGCAGCATCCCCACAGGGAGTCAAATGAACACTGAAGCTTTCTTT. Residues: CASSIPTGSQMNTEAFF.

J is TRBJ1-5 and V is TRBV20-1; D perhaps matches TRBD1 (6 bases). CDR3 length equals 12 residues. V lost 4 bases to trimming and J lost 7 bases, with 11 bases between them. Germline V CDR1 and CDR2: DFQATT, SNEGSKA (reference sequence). CDR3 residues: CSANRVDQPQHF. In DNA form, the CDR3 reads TGCAGTGCTAACAGGGTCGACCAGCCCCAGCATTTT.